Presented here are 25 T cell receptor beta chains from one specimen sequenced in a study of blood T cells in healthy people across ages (dated by TCRdb to the mid-2010s). The method was 5' RACE. For sequencing, an Illumina HiSeq 2500 was employed. The second PCR ran for about 7 to 11 cycles and used a J-beta primer mix along with a sample-barcoded 5' primer. Through fastp at Q25 and MiXCR, TCRdb rebuilt clones from the public reads, retaining in-frame beta chains. Under each unique CDR3 protein, matching rows form one entry showing the most common genes and DNA. This sample holds approximately 780,000 distinct CDR3 sequences; roughly 25% were observed only once. The top ten clones comprise about 3% of the sample. The same data also contributed to another study, on T cells of mothers and their children.

The sequencing sample was made of blood. The receptors were gathered from a boy aged 5 to 17 in good health.

The V gene is TRBV20-1, the J gene TRBJ2-5; tentatively, D is TRBD2 (5 bases). CDR1 and CDR2 (germline): DFQATT, SNEGSKA (reference sequence). Trimming pared 6 bases from V and 4 bases from J, leaving 9 bases between. The CDR3 is made up of 11 amino acids. CDR3 sequence reads: CSAKRGETQYF. CDR3 sequence (DNA): TGCAGTGCGAAACGGGGAGAGACCCAGTACTTC.

The rearrangement uses TRBV20-1 and TRBJ2-7; 7 bases are shared with TRBD1. The germline V gene encodes CDR1 DFQATT and CDR2 SNEGSKA (reference sequence). The CDR3 is made up of 13 amino acids. The J segment lost 7 bases and the V segment lost 3 bases, leaving 9 bases of the junction unmatched. CDR3 sequence reads: CSARGQGVKEQYF. The CDR3 nucleotides are TGCAGTGCTAGGGGGCAGGGGGTTAAAGAGCAGTACTTC.

The chain has TRBV18 and TRBJ1-1; a possible D gene is TRBD1 (5 bases). The CDR3 is made up of 15 amino acids. The germline gives CDR1 KGHSH, CDR2 LQKENI. Deletions cut 6 bases from V and 1 base from J, with 15 bases between. The CDR3 loop reads CASSTTRGQNTEAFF. The CDR3 region has the DNA TGTGCCAGCTCCACCACTCGGGGCCAGAACACTGAAGCTTTCTTT.

The rearrangement links TRBV29-1 to TRBJ2-2; D perhaps matches TRBD1 (6 bases). In germline, CDR1 is SQVTM, CDR2 ANQGSEA. Trimming removed 5 bases at V and 6 bases at J, with 10 bases between. The CDR3 extends over 12 amino acids. The CDR3 nucleotides read TGCAGCGTTACAGGGACGGCCGGGGAGCTGTTTTTT. It yields the protein CSVTGTAGELFF.

V usage is TRBV7-9 and J usage is TRBJ2-5; a possible D gene is TRBD1 (6 bases). Trimming shortened V by 5 bases and J by 5 bases, and 24 bases separated the two germline ends. The V gene's germline CDR1 is SEHNR and CDR2 FQNEAQ (reference sequence). The CDR3 spans 17 residues. Here the CDR3 DNA reads TGTGCCAGCAGCACCCTGGGGGCGACAGCAACAGCGGAGACCCAGTACTTC. Its translation is CASSTLGATATAETQYF.

This clonotype has only a few counts. V is TRBV5-6 and J is TRBJ1-1; D gene unclear. Germline CDR1 is SGHDT and CDR2 is YYEEEE. Trimming took off 2 bases at V and 2 bases at J, with 10 bases between the two ends. The CDR3 spans 14 residues. CDR3 nucleotides: TGTGCCAGCAGCTTTGTCCAGCTCAACACTGAAGCTTTCTTT. This gives the protein CASSFVQLNTEAFF.

The sample holds a few counts of this clonotype. V is TRBV29-1 and J is TRBJ2-5; D is uncertain. The V gene's germline CDR1 is SQVTM and CDR2 ANQGSEA. Trimming stripped 0 bases from V and 5 bases from J, with 13 bases between. This CDR3 has 14 amino acids. The CDR3, as DNA: TGCAGCGTTGAAGATCCAGGAATCGGGGAGACCCAGTACTTC. This translates into CSVEDPGIGETQYF.

In this sample, this clonotype turned up a few times. The chain is built from TRBV3-1 and TRBJ1-4; TRBD1 matches at 7 bases. Per the germline V gene, CDR1 is LGHDT and CDR2 is YNNKEL (reference sequence). There are 15 residues in the CDR3. Germline trimming cut 3 bases from V and 10 bases from J; bases unmatched to any gene: 11. The CDR3 reads CASSHLFGTVVKLFF. As DNA, the CDR3 is TGTGCCAGCAGCCACCTATTTGGGACAGTTGTAAAACTGTTTTTT. Looking up the rest from reference TRBV3-1 and TRBJ1-4 gives the full variable domain: DTAVSQTPKYLVTQMGNDKSIKCEQNLGHDTMYWYKQDSKKFLKIMFSYNNKELIINETVPNRFSPKSPDKAHLNLHINSLELGDSAVYFCASSHLFGTVVKLFFGSGTQLSVL.

This clonotype has more than one count but fewer than ten. CDR3 in amino acids: CATSRDPRSYEQYF. For the CDR3, the DNA is TGTGCCACCAGCAGAGACCCTCGCTCCTACGAGCAGTACTTC. The chain is built from TRBV15 and TRBJ2-7; D uncertain. V was clipped by 0 bases and J by 0 bases, with 6 bases between them. Germline V CDR1 and CDR2: LNHNV, YYDKDF (reference sequence). This CDR3 is 14 amino acids long.

The chain recombines TRBV7-3 with TRBJ2-5; 10 bases map to TRBD1. Looked up from germline, CDR1 is SGHTA and CDR2 is FQGTGA. The CDR3 runs to 15 residues. Losses at the gene ends were 5 bases for V and 2 bases for J; bases not matched to a gene: 5. CDR3 DNA sequence: TGTGCCAGCAGCGCGACAGGGGGCGGGCAAGAGACCCAGTACTTC. Translated, it gives CASSATGGGQETQYF.

The CDR3 sequence: CASKQRGSLAKNIQYF. Written as DNA, the CDR3 is TGTGCCAGCAAGCAGCGGGGGTCGCTAGCCAAAAACATTCAGTACTTC. The rearrangement uses TRBV2 and TRBJ2-4; 8 bases align to TRBD2. Germline CDR1 is SNHLY and CDR2 is FYNNEI. The CDR3 contains 16 residues. Trimming removed 7 bases from V and 0 bases from J; junction bases left unmatched: 8. Looking up the rest from reference TRBV2 and TRBJ2-4 gives the full variable domain: EPEVTQTPSHQVTQMGQEVILRCVPISNHLYFYWYRQILGQKVEFLVSFYNNEISEKSEIFDDQFSVERPDGSNFTLKIRSTKLEDSAMYFCASKQRGSLAKNIQYFGAGTRLSVL.

This chain uses TRBV29-1 with TRBJ2-5, with D maybe TRBD1 (5 bases). CDR1 and CDR2 from the germline V gene are SQVTM and ANQGSEA. Trimming removed 5 bases from V and 1 base from J, with 8 bases in between. The CDR3 totals 12 residues. The CDR3 here is CSVRQLQETQYF. CDR3 DNA: TGCAGCGTTAGACAGCTCCAAGAGACCCAGTACTTC.

This chain joins TRBV7-9 and TRBJ1-2; no clear D. The germline V gene encodes CDR1 SEHNR and CDR2 FQNEAQ (reference sequence). CDR3 length: 14 amino acids. The V end was cut by 1 base, the J end by 1 base, with 7 bases between. The CDR3 DNA sequence: TGTGCCAGCAGCTTAGAACACCTTAACTATGGCTACACCTTC. It specifies CASSLEHLNYGYTF.

J is TRBJ2-1 and V is TRBV5-1; tentative D call: TRBD2 (5 bases). The J call could be wrong; TRBJ2-7 is a better fit for the DNA end. The CDR3 has 14 amino acids. In germline, CDR1 is SGHRS, CDR2 YFSETQ. In DNA, the CDR3 is TGCGCCAGCAGCTGGGAGACGAGGTCCTACGAGCAGTACTTC. Its translation is CASSWETRSYEQYF.

Concerning this clonotype itself: A junction boundary mismatches the germline segment, possibly from a read error. The V and J genes are TRBV11-2 and TRBJ2-1; unclear D gene. The J call may not be correct, given that the DNA end is closer to TRBJ2-5. The CDR3 is 13 residues long. Germline V gene data show CDR1 as SGHAT and CDR2 as FQNNGV. CDR3 region: CANSLEFGETQYF. The CDR3 DNA is TGTGCCAACAGCTTAGAGTTTGGGGAGACCCAGTACTTC.

This clonotype was observed a few times. The CDR3 loop is CASSRWDRANNEQFF. CDR3 nucleotides: TGTGCCAGCAGCAGATGGGACAGGGCAAACAATGAGCAGTTCTTC. This chain links TRBV7-6 with TRBJ2-1; 9 bases are shared with TRBD1. V lost 5 bases, J lost 5 bases, and 7 bases stayed unmatched. The V gene's germline CDR1 is SGHVS and CDR2 FNYEAQ. The CDR3 has 15 residues.

This chain links TRBV10-3 with TRBJ2-7, with TRBD2 identical over 10 bases. CDR1 is ENHRY, CDR2 SYGVKD, per germline. Unmatched junction bases numbered 9, after V lost 8 bases and J lost 5 bases. This CDR3 is built from 14 residues. CDR3 sequence: CAILGASGGNEQYF. The CDR3 DNA reads as TGTGCCATCTTAGGGGCTAGCGGGGGTAACGAGCAGTACTTC.

This clonotype was found a few times. The rearrangement joins TRBV14 to TRBJ2-1; no reliable D call. Deletions cut 0 bases from V and 4 bases from J, with 10 bases between. The CDR3 is made up of 15 amino acids. Germline loops: CDR1 SGHDN, CDR2 FVKESK. The CDR3 DNA reads TGTGCCAGCAGCCAAGAGGACGGTTATTACAATGAGCAGTTCTTC. This translates into CASSQEDGYYNEQFF.

CDR3 sequence reads: CSVDGKRDEQFF. Written as DNA, the CDR3 is TGCAGCGTTGACGGCAAGCGCGATGAGCAGTTCTTC. The chain has TRBV29-1 and TRBJ2-1; D unresolved. Germline CDR1 and CDR2: SQVTM and ANQGSEA. This CDR3 has 12 residues. Deletions cut 3 bases from V and 8 bases from J, with 11 bases between.

The chain employs TRBV7-9 and TRBJ2-7; 8 bases map to TRBD1. The V and J ends lost 0 bases and 0 bases, in that order; junction bases with no gene match: 4. The germline V gene has CDR1 SEHNR and CDR2 FQNEAQ (reference sequence). The CDR3 loop spans 16 amino acids. This CDR3 reads CASSLAKGQDSYEQYF. For the CDR3, the DNA is TGTGCCAGCAGCTTAGCGAAGGGACAGGACTCCTACGAGCAGTACTTC.

The chain recombines TRBV15 with TRBJ2-7; 9 bases are shared with TRBD1. From germline, CDR1 is LNHNV and CDR2 YYDKDF (reference sequence). The CDR3 consists of 17 residues. The V and J ends lost 3 bases and 5 bases, in that order; junction bases with no gene match: 14. CDR3 in DNA: TGTGCCACCAGCAGCGCTGCCGGTACAGGGGGCTTTCACGAGCAGTACTTC. Residues: CATSSAAGTGGFHEQYF.

This clonotype was counted between two and nine times. The V gene is TRBV18, the J gene TRBJ2-5; unclear D gene. The CDR3 is 12 amino acids. The germline V gene has CDR1 KGHSH and CDR2 LQKENI. V lost 6 bases, J lost 11 bases, and 16 bases lay in between. The CDR3 nucleotides are TGTGCCAGCTCCAAACCTCAGTCTAGTCAGTACTTC. Amino acids: CASSKPQSSQYF.

V usage is TRBV27 and J usage is TRBJ2-7, with a tentative D call TRBD2 (5 bases). The germline V gene has CDR1 MNHEY and CDR2 SMNVEV (reference sequence). Trimming removed 3 bases at V and 5 bases at J, with 17 bases between. The CDR3 consists of 15 residues. CDR3 loop: CASSFHPTVANEQYF. The CDR3 coding sequence is TGTGCCAGCAGTTTTCACCCGACCGTAGCGAACGAGCAGTACTTC.

This clonotype was observed a handful of times. The chain carries TRBV12-3 or TRBV12-4 and TRBJ2-1; 14 nucleotides agree with TRBD2. With V trimmed by 4 bases and J by 0 bases, 2 bases remained unmatched. This CDR3 has 17 residues. In DNA, the CDR3 is TGTGCCAGCAGTTCCGGACTAGCGGGGGGCTCCTACAATGAGCAGTTCTTC. Its translation is CASSSGLAGGSYNEQFF.

The chain recombines TRBV3-1 with TRBJ2-1, with D uncertain. The germline gives CDR1 LGHDT, CDR2 YNNKEL (reference sequence). Trimming took 1 base from V and 0 from J, leaving 10 bases between them. The CDR3 is made up of 16 amino acids. For the CDR3, the DNA is TGTGCCAGCAGCCAAGCGAAAGGCAGCTCCTACAATGAGCAGTTCTTC. This codes for CASSQAKGSSYNEQFF.